This TCR beta chain originates from a study of CXCR3-negative and CXCR3-positive naive CD8 T cells. The TRB libraries of cDNA were built by UMI-labeled 5' RACE. TCRdb re-called the 5' RACE reads, yielding one record per CDR3 amino acid sequence without DNA. The sample totals fewer than 55,000 distinct CDR3 sequences; its top ten clones hold about 1.6%. The CDR3 contains 14 residues. Per the germline V gene, CDR1 is SGHRS and CDR2 is YFSETQ. The rearrangement uses TRBV5-1 and TRBJ1-1; TCRdb proposes TRBD1, but this gene call is untestable without DNA. This sequence was found in a human donor in good health. Some clones in this sample may be carry-over from other donors' samples. The sequencing input was naive CXCR3- CD8+ T cells from blood. Described subset: CD45RO-CCR7+CD27+CD95- naive CD8+ T cells lacking CXCR3 (TNR3-). CDR3 protein: CASSSGQSNTEAFF.